A single sample gave rise to the 7 T cell receptor beta chains below, sequenced in a study of T cells in Graves' hyperthyroidism and ophthalmopathy. Amplification of TCR beta CDR3 regions was performed using RNA transcripts as template. An initial round of RT-PCR targeting the TCR CDR3 relied on the HTBI primer set. TCRdb reprocessed the multiplex PCR reads via MiXCR and lists one record per CDR3 protein. The repertoire has around 300,000 distinct CDR3 sequences, around 22% of them found once; the top ten carry around 65%. Input material: blood. All receptors come from a man younger than 40 with Graves' ophthalmopathy.

V usage is TRBV11-2 and J usage is TRBJ1-2; D possibly corresponds to TRBD1 (6 bases). The CDR3 loop spans 15 amino acids. V was clipped by 1 base and J by 3 bases, with 12 bases between them. From germline, CDR1 is SGHAT and CDR2 FQNNGV. The chain's CDR3 is CASSLVGGGDYGYTF. The CDR3 coding sequence is TGTGCCAGCAGCTTAGTCGGGGGGGGCGACTATGGCTACACCTTC.

The rearrangement links TRBV6-1 to TRBJ2-6; 7 bases are shared with TRBD1. CDR3 length: 14 amino acids. The junction had 6 bases not matched to a gene; V was cut back by 11 bases and J by 2 bases. CDR1 is MNHNS and CDR2 is SASEGT in the germline V gene. Written as DNA, the CDR3 is TGTGCCTCACAAGGGGGCACTGGGGCCAACGTCCTGACTTTC. It codes for CASQGGTGANVLTF.

There are a few counts of this clonotype. The chain carries TRBV30 and TRBJ2-3; D possibly corresponds to TRBD2 (5 bases). CDR1 is GTSNPN and CDR2 is SVGIG in the germline V gene (reference sequence). This CDR3 is 17 amino acids long. With 0 bases removed from V and 4 bases from J, the gap between germline ends came to 20 bases. This CDR3 reads CAWSVSRTPSHSDTQYF. DNA for the CDR3: TGTGCCTGGAGTGTATCCAGGACTCCAAGCCACTCAGATACGCAGTATTTT.

This chain links TRBV9 with TRBJ1-4; 10 bases are shared with TRBD1. Germline V gene data show CDR1 as SGDLS and CDR2 as YYNGEE. Trimming removed 4 bases from V and 7 bases from J; junction bases left unmatched: 7. The CDR3 is 15 amino acids. CDR3 region: CASSTGGTGVEKLFF. CDR3 coding DNA: TGTGCCAGCAGCACCGGGGGGACAGGGGTTGAAAAACTGTTTTTT.

This clonotype was observed at least ten times. The chain uses TRBV2 and TRBJ2-3, with TRBD2 identical over 14 bases. Germline values: CDR1 SNHLY, CDR2 FYNNEI. CDR3 length: 15 residues. V gave up 7 bases and J gave up 4 bases; unmatched junction bases: 4. This CDR3 reads CASMGTSGSSDTQYF. DNA for the CDR3: TGTGCCAGCATGGGGACTAGCGGGAGTTCAGATACGCAGTATTTT.

The chain has TRBV18 and TRBJ1-6; D remains unclear. V lost 5 bases and J 7 bases, leaving 9 bases between the germline ends. The CDR3 is made up of 13 amino acids. CDR1 is KGHSH and CDR2 is LQKENI in the germline V gene. CDR3 sequence reads: CASSSDSNSPLHF. The CDR3, as DNA: TGTGCCAGCTCATCGGATTCCAATTCACCCCTCCACTTT.

Many counts were recorded for this clonotype. The V gene is TRBV30, the J gene TRBJ2-3; the match to TRBD2 covers 13 bases. Losses at the gene ends were 0 bases for V and 4 bases for J; bases not matched to a gene: 7. The CDR3 is 17 residues long. CDR1 is GTSNPN and CDR2 is SVGIG in the germline V gene (reference sequence). In nucleotides, the CDR3 is TGTGCCTGGAGTGTTACCCGGACTAGCGGGAGCGCAGATACGCAGTATTTT. Amino acid sequence: CAWSVTRTSGSADTQYF.